The rows below give T cell receptor beta chains drawn from one sample of a study of response to subunit inactivated influenza vaccine. A single record per CDR3 protein comes from TCRdb applying MiXCR to the RT-PCR reads. This table holds approximately 680,000 distinct CDR3 sequences, approximately 15% found once. Sample: PBMCs from blood, taken roughly 12 days after vaccination. The receptors shown here come from a man aged 50-60 years who received an inactivated influenza vaccine. Each CDR3 is given with its conserved first and last residue. The order of the fields is V gene, J gene, clone size, D gene, CDR3 protein, CDR3 DNA. The D gene is left open where the match is weak. The size entry is marked missing in some rows and otherwise reads once, few, many or a size class.

TRBV4-1	TRBJ1-4	.	.	CASSQPYLGLFF	TGCGCCAGCAGCCAACCCTATTTGGGCCTGTTTTTT
TRBV12-3/TRBV12-4	TRBJ2-7	.	.	CASSSLRRPYEQYF	TGTGCCAGCAGCTCCCTTAGAAGACCCTACGAGCAGTACTTC
TRBV29-1	TRBJ2-3	few	TRBD2	CSVEVQGGDTQYF	TGCAGCGTTGAAGTGCAGGGAGGGGATACGCAGTATTTT
TRBV29-1	TRBJ2-5	few	.	CSVERGKRETQYF	TGCAGCGTTGAACGAGGGAAAAGAGAGACCCAGTACTTC
TRBV19	TRBJ2-1	few	.	CASSITSYSYNEQFF	TGTGCCAGTAGTATCACTAGTTACTCCTACAATGAGCAGTTCTTC
TRBV20-1	TRBJ2-3	few	TRBD1	CSASGGTGVADTQYF	TGCAGTGCTAGCGGCGGGACAGGGGTGGCAGATACGCAGTATTTT
TRBV29-1	TRBJ2-3	few	.	CSVVTAASTDTQYF	TGCAGCGTTGTTACAGCTGCTAGCACAGATACGCAGTATTTT
TRBV12-3/TRBV12-4	TRBJ2-5	few	TRBD2	CASSGTSGRAGETQYF	TGTGCCAGCAGTGGGACTAGCGGGAGGGCCGGAGAGACCCAGTACTTC
TRBV2	TRBJ2-7	.	TRBD1	CASSGTGVAYEQYF	TGTGCCAGCTCCGGGACAGGGGTAGCCTACGAGCAGTACTTC
TRBV5-1	TRBJ1-4	few	.	CASSWDGQTNEKLFF	TGCGCCAGCAGCTGGGACGGACAGACGAATGAAAAACTGTTTTTT
TRBV6-1	TRBJ1-2	.	.	CASSRAGNFYGYTF	TGTGCCAGCAGCCGGGCAGGGAATTTCTATGGCTACACCTTC
TRBV5-1	TRBJ2-2	few	TRBD1	CASSVTGTGGWTGELFF	TGCGCCAGCAGCGTTACCGGGACAGGGGGCTGGACCGGGGAGCTGTTTTTT
TRBV7-2	TRBJ2-5	few	.	CASSLDPGRETQYF	TGTGCCAGCAGCTTAGATCCGGGGCGGGAGACCCAGTACTTC